The T cell receptor (beta chain) under discussion was sequenced for a study of T-cell reconstitution after alpha-beta-depleted transplantation in children. This clonotype was found a few times. The V segment lost 4 bases and the J segment 5 bases; nucleotides outside the gene matches: 7. The CDR3 consists of 15 residues. Germline V CDR1 and CDR2: SEHNR, FQNEAQ (reference sequence). During its preparation, the TCRbeta library received unique molecular identifiers. TCRdb fed the PCR reads into MiXCR, producing one record per CDR3 protein. The sample records 440,000 or so distinct CDR3 sequences, around 9.9% being singletons.

This sequence was found in a human donor who donated a stem cell graft to a child with acute myeloid leukemia. This chain links TRBV7-9 with TRBJ2-5; 10 positions match TRBD1. This material consisted of PBMCs from the stem cell graft donor, taken from the stem cell graft. The CDR3 DNA sequence: TGTGCCAGCAGCTACGGGACAGGGGACGGGGAGACCCAGTACTTC. This encodes CASSYGTGDGETQYF.